This TCR beta chain is drawn from a study of metastatic and nonmetastatic thyroid tumors (dated by TCRdb to 2018 to 2020). For the wider study: The researchers compared repertoires between peripheral blood samples and tumor or nodule tissue samples from patients with malignant or benign thyroid disease.

No patient had received any treatment before thyroid surgery. The study retrospectively analysed patient clinical samples collected from the early 2010s to the late 2010s using T-cell receptor beta sequencing. Broader findings and caveats from the paper: TCR beta diversity was reported as significantly higher in malignant tumors than in benign nodules, in both blood and tumor samples.

Library preparation was by PCR. The instrument given in TCRdb is Illumina HiSeq 4000. High-throughput sequencing was used to profile the TCR beta-chain CDR3 region of every patient. The original pipeline was this. CDR3 differences across clinicopathological groups were used to build a classifier for discriminating distant-metastatic papillary thyroid cancer patients. The Shannon index was used to measure repertoire diversity, and the Morisita-Horn index was used to measure how similar tumor and blood repertoires were. The public sequencing data were trimmed at Q25 with fastp and processed into clonotypes with MiXCR by TCRdb, which kept only in-frame beta chains. TCRdb, not the original authors, processed these V and J calls. The sample contains over 15,000 clones, roughly 17% of them found a single time. The leading ten clones occupy approximately 18% of the sample. This clone came up many times. No antigen is known for it. No base qualities exist here, and no much larger clone lies one base off it. Other DNA sequences of this sample code for an identical CDR3.

The source is a male donor with papillary thyroid cancer or a benign thyroid nodule (not recorded which). Some clones in this sample may be carry-over from other donors' samples. The material sequenced was blood.

Here the CDR3 is given as CASSERKSNEKLFF. The base sequence is TGTGCCAGCAGCGAACGCAAATCTAATGAAAAACTGTTTTTT. The chain employs TRBV7-9 and TRBJ1-4; the D segment cannot be called with confidence. V and J are truncated by 5 bases and 3 bases respectively, leaving an intervening sequence of 10 bases. Taken from the germline V gene (reference sequence), the CDR1 and CDR2 loops are SEHNR and FQNEAQ. Reading from cysteine to phenylalanine, the CDR3 counts 14 amino acids. The entry retains the CDR3 DNA only, 42 bases that are in frame from base 1.